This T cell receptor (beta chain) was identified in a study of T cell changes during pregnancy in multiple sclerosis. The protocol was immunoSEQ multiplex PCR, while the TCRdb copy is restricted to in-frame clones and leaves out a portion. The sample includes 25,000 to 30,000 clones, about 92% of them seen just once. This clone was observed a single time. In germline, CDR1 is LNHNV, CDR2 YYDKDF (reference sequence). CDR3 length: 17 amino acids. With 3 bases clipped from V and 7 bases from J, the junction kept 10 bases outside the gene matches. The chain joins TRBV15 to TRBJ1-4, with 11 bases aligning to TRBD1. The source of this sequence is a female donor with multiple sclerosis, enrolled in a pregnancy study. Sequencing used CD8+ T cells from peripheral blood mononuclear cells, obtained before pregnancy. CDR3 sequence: CATSSESGTGGSEKLFF. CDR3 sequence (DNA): TGTGCCACCAGCAGTGAAAGCGGGACAGGGGGTAGTGAAAAACTGTTTTTT.